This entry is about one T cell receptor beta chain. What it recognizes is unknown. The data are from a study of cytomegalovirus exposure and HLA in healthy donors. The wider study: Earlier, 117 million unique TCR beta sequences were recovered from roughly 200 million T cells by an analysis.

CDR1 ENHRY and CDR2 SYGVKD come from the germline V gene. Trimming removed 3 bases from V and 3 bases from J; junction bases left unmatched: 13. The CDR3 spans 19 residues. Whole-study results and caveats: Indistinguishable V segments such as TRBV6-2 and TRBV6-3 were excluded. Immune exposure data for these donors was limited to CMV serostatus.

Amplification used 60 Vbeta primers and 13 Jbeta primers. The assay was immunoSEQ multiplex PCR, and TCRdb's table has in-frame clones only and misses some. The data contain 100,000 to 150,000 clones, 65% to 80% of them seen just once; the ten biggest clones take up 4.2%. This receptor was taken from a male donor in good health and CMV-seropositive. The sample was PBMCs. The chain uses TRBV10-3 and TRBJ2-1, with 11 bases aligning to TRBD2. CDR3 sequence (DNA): TGTGCCATCAGTGACCACCGGACTAGCGGGCTGAGGGGCTACAATGAGCAGTTCTTC. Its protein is CAISDHRTSGLRGYNEQFF.